This TCR beta chain was recovered during a study of T-cell reconstitution after alpha-beta-depleted transplantation in children (dated by TCRdb to between 2015 and 2016). Describing the broader study: Using TCR repertoire profiling, the study followed T-cell immune reconstitution in a quantitative way in children after TCRalphabeta/CD19-depleted allogeneic hematopoietic cell transplantation.

Library preparation employed PCR. Sequenced using an Illumina HiSeq 2500. To normalize quantification of the TCRbeta repertoire, the TCR libraries were built with molecular barcoding that relied on unique molecular identifiers. Through fastp at Q25 and MiXCR, TCRdb rebuilt clones from the public reads, retaining in-frame beta chains. Rows matching on CDR3 protein sequence are summarized as one entry with the most common DNA and genes. The sample table lists some 220,000 distinct CDR3 sequences, 8% to 9.5% of them with a count of one. Approximately 5.9% of the sample lies in the top ten. About this clonotype itself: Its cognate antigen has yet to be identified. Qualities for individual bases were not recorded, and no much larger clone is one base off.

The sequences come from PBMCs from the stem cell graft donor, collected from the stem cell graft. The origin of this receptor is a human donor who donated a stem cell graft to a child with acute lymphoblastic leukemia.

The DNA sequence reads TGTGCCAGCACTCTCCGGGGGTGGAACACCGGGGAGCTGTTTTTT. It codes for CASTLRGWNTGELFF. This receptor chain uses TRBV2 and TRBJ2-2; TRBD2 is a weak D gene call, 6 bases matching. Its CDR3 holds 15 amino acids, cysteine through phenylalanine. Left in the record is the CDR3 DNA by itself, 45 bases read in frame from the first base. V and J lose 7 bases and 1 base, and a span of 13 bases separates them. CDR1 and CDR2, per the germline V gene, are SNHLY and FYNNEI.